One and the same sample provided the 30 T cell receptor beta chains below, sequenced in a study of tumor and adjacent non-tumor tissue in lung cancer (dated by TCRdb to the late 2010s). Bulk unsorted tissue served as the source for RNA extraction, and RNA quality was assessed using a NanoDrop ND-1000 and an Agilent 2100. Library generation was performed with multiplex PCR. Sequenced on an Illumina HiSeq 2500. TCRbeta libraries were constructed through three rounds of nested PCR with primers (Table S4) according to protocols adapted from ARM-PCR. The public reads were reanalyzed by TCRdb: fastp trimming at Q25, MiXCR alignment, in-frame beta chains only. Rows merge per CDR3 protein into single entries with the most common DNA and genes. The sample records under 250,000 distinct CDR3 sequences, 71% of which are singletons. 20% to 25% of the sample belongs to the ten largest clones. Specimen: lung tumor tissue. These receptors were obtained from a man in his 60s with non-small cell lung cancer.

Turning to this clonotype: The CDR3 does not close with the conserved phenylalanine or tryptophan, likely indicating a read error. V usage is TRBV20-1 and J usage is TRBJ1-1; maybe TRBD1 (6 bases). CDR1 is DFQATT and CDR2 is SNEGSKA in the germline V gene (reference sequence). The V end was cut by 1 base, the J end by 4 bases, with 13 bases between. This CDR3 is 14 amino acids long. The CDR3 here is CSARAGATATEAFL. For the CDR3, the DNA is TGCAGTGCTAGAGCGGGGGCTACGGCCACTGAAGCTTTCCTT.

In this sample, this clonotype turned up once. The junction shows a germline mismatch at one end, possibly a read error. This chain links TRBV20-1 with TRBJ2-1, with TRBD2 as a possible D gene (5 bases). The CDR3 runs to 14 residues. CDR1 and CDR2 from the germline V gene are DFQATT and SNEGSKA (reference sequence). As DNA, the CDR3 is TGCAGTGCTACTCAGCGGTGGGCCCGAAATGTGCAGTTCTTT. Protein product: CSATQRWARNVQFF.

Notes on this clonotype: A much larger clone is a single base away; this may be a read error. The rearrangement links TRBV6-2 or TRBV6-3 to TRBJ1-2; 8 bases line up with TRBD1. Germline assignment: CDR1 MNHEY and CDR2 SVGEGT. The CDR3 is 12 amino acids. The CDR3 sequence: CTSRRTGIGYTF. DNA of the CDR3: TGTACCAGCAGAAGGACAGGGATAGGCTACACCTTC.

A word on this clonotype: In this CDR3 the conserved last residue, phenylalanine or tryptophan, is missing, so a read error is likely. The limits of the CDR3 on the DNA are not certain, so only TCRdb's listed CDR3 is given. Here the CDR3 reads CASSASRDGLGAFS. The chain uses TRBV11-2 and TRBJ1-1. Germline V lookup: CDR1 SGHAT, CDR2 FQNNGV. The CDR3 spans 14 residues, counting both ends.

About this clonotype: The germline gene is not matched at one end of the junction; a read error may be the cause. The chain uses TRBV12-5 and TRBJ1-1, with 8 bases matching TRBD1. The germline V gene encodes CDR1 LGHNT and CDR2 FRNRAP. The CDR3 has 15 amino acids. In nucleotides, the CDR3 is TGTGCTAGTGGCAGACCACAGGGGGAATACACTGAGGCTTTCTTT. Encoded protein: CASGRPQGEYTEAFF.

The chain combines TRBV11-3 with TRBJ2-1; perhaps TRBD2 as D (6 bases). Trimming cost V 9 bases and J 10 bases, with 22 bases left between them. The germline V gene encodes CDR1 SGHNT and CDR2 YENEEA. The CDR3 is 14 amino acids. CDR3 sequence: CASRWTGGASEQFF. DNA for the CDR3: TGTGCCAGTAGATGGACTGGCGGGGCGAGCGAGCAGTTCTTC.

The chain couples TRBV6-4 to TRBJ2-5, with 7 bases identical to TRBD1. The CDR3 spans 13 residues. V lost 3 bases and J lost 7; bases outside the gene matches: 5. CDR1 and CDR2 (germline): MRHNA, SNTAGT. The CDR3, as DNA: TGTGCCAGCAGTGAGACAGGGAGTGGGACCCAGTACTTC. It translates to CASSETGSGTQYF.

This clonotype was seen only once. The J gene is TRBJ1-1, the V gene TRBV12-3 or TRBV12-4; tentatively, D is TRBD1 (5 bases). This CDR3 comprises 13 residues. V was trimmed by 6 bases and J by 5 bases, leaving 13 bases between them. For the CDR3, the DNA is TGTGCCAGCAGCCCCAGGGACTATACTGAAGCTTTCTTT. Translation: CASSPRDYTEAFF.

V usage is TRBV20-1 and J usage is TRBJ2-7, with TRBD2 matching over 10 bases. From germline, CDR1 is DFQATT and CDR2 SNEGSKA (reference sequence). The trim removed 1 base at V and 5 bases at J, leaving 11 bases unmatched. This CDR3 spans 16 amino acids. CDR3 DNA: TGCAGTGCTAGAGGACCTCTAGCGGGAGCGTCCCACGAGCAGTACTTC. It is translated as CSARGPLAGASHEQYF.

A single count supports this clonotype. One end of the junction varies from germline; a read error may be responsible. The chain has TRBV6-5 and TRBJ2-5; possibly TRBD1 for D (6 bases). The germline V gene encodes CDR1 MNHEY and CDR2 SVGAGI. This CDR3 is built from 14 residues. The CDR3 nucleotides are TGTGCCAACAGTGATACCGGGTCCGTGGGGGCCCAGCACTTC. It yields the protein CANSDTGSVGAQHF.

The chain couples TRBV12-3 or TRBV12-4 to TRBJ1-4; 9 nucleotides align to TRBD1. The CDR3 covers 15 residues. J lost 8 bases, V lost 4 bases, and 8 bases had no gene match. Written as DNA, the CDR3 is TGTGCCAGCAGTTCCTACAGGGGGCGTAGAGAAAAACTGTTTTTT. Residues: CASSSYRGRREKLFF.

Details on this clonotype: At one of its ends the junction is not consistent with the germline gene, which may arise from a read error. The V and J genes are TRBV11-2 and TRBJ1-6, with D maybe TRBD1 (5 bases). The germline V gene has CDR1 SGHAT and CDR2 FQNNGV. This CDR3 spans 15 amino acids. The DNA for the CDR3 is TGTGGCAGCAGCTTAGACAGAAGATATAACTCACTCCTCCACTTT. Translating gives CGSSLDRRYNSLLHF.

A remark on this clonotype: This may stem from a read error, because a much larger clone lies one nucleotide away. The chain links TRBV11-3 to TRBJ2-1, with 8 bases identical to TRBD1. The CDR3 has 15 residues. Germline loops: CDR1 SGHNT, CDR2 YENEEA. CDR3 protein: CVSSLGTGESGEQFF. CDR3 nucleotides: TGTGTCAGCAGCTTAGGGACAGGTGAAAGCGGTGAGCAGTTCTTC.

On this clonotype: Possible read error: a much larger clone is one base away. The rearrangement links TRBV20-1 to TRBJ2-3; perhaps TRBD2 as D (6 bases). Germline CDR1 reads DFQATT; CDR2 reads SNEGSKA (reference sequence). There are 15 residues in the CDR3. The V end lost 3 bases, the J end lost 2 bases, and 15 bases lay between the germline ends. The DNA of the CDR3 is TGCAGTGCTAGCCAGCCGGGAGTCCACACAGATACGCAGTATTTT. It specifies CSASQPGVHTDTQYF.

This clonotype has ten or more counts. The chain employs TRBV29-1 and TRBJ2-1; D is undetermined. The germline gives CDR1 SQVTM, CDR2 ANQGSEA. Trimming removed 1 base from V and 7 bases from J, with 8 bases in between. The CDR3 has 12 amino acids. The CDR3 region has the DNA TGCAGCGTTGAAGTCCATAGGAATGAGCAGTTCTTC. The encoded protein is CSVEVHRNEQFF.

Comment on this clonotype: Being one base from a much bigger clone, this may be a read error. In nucleotides, the CDR3 is TGCAGCTTTGAGCCCAGGGAGGACTATGGCTACACCTTC. It yields the protein CSFEPREDYGYTF. J is TRBJ1-2 and V is TRBV29-1, with D possibly being TRBD1 (5 bases). The CDR3 is 13 residues long. Germline values: CDR1 SQVTM, CDR2 ANQGSEA.

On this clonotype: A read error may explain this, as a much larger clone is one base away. In DNA form, the CDR3 reads TGTGCCAGCACCCACCCCGAACCGAACACCGGGGAGCTGTTTTTT. The encoded protein is CASTHPEPNTGELFF. J is TRBJ2-2 and V is TRBV11-2; D gene uncertain. Trimming stripped 7 bases from V and 0 bases from J, with 12 bases between. Germline V gene sequence: CDR1 SGHAT, CDR2 FQNNGV. The CDR3 consists of 15 residues.

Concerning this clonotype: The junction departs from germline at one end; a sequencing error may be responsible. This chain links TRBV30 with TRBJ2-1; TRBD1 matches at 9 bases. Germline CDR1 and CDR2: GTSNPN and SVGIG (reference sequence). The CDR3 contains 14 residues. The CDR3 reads CTWAWDRVSNEQLF. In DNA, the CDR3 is TGTACCTGGGCTTGGGACAGGGTGTCCAATGAGCAGCTCTTC.

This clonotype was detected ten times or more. DNA of the CDR3: TGTGCCAGCAGTTTAGCGTATGGGACCCAGTACTTC. It specifies CASSLAYGTQYF. The V call is TRBV12-3 or TRBV12-4, the J call TRBJ2-5; no clear D gene. V was trimmed by 0 bases and J by 7 bases, leaving 6 bases between them. The CDR3 extends over 12 amino acids.

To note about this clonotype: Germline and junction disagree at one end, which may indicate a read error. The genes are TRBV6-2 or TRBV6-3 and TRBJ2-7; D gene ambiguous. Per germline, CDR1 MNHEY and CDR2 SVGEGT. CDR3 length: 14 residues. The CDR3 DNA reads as TGTGCCAGCGGTTACTCGAGTGACTCCTACGGGCAGTACTTC. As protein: CASGYSSDSYGQYF.

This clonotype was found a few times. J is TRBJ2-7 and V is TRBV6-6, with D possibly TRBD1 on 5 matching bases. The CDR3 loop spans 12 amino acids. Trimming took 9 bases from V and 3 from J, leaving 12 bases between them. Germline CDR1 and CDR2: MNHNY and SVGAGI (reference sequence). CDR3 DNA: TGTGCCAGTATAGGGGATTTCTACGAGCAGTACTTC. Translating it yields CASIGDFYEQYF.

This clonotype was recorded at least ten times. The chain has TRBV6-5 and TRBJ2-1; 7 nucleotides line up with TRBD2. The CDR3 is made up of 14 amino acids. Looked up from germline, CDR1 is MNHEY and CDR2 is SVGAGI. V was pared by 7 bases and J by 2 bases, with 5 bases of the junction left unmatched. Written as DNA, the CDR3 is TGTGCCAGCAAGGGCGGGAGCACCTACAATGAGCAGTTCTTC. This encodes CASKGGSTYNEQFF.

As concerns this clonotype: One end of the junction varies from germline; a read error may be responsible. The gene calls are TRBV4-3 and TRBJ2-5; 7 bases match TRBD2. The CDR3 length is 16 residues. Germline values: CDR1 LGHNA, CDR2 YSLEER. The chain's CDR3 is CASSQDSTGGGETQYF. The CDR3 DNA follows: TGCGCCAGCAGCCAAGATAGTACGGGAGGCGGGGAGACCCAGTACTTT.

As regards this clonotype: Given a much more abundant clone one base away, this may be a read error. The CDR3 DNA reads as TGTGCCAGCACGGGGCAGGATTGGGAAAAACTGTTTTTT. Residues: CASTGQDWEKLFF. V usage is TRBV11-3 and J usage is TRBJ1-4; D might be TRBD1 (5 bases). The CDR3 spans 13 residues. V lost 7 bases to trimming and J lost 8 bases, with 14 bases between them. Germline assignment: CDR1 SGHNT and CDR2 YENEEA.

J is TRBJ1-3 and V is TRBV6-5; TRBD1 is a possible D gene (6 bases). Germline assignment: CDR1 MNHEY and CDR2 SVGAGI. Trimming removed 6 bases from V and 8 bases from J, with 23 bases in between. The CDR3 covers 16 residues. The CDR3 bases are TGTGCCAGCAGCGACCGCCTGGACAGCACAGGATACACCATATATTTT. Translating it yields CASSDRLDSTGYTIYF.

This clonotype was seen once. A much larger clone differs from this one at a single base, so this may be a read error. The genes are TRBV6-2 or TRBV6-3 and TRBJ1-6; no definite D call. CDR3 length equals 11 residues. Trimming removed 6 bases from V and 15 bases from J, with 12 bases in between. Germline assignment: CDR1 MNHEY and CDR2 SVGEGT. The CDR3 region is CASRFDTILHF. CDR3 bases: TGTGCCAGCAGATTTGACACCATCCTCCACTTT.

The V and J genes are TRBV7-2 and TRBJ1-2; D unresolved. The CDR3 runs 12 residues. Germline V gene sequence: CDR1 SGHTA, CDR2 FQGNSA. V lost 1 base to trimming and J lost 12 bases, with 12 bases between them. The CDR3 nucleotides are TGTGCCAGCAGCTTAGGGACTGTCGCCGACACCTTC. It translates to CASSLGTVADTF.

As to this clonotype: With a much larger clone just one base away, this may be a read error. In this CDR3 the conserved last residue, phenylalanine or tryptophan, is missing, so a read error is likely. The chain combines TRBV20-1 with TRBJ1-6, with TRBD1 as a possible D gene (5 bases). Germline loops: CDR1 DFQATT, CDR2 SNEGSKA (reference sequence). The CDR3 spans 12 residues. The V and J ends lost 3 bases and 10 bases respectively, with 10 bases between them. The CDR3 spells CSARRRDSPLHL. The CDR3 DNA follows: TGCAGTGCTAGGCGGAGGGACTCACCCCTCCACTTG.

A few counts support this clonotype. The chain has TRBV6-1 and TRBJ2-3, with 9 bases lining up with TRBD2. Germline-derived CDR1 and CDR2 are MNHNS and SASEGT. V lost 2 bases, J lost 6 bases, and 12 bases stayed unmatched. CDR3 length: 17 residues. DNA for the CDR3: TGTGCCAGCAGTGAAAGCCCTAGCGGGAAAGGTGACGATACGCAGTATTTT. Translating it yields CASSESPSGKGDDTQYF.

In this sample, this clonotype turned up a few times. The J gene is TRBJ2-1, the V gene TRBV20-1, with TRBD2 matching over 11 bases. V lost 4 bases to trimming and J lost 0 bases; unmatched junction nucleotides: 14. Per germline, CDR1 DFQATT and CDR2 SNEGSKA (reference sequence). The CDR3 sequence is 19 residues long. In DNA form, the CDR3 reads TGCAGTGCTAAGCCTCCCGGGACTAGCGGAACCAGCTCCTACAATGAGCAGTTCTTC. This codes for CSAKPPGTSGTSSYNEQFF.